This is a list of T cell receptor beta chains from one sample in a study of cytomegalovirus exposure and HLA in healthy donors. Repertoires were generated with immunoSEQ multiplex PCR, while TCRdb's copy carries only in-frame clones and drops some. The table lists some 110,000 clones, 79% of them singletons. Sequencing used PBMCs. The receptor set was obtained from a woman aged 18 to 35 in good health and CMV-seropositive. The CDR3 runs from the conserved cysteine through the conserved F or W. A D gene is named only where the DNA matches it firmly. Not every row has a clone size; where given, it reads once, few, many or a size class.

D,length,size,V,J,CDR3,DNA
NA,14,NA,TRBV12-2,TRBJ1-4,CASRSTGGVEKLFF,TGTGCAAGTCGCTCGACAGGGGGCGTTGAAAAACTGTTTTTT
NA,15,NA,TRBV2,TRBJ2-7,CASSGRGFSSYEQYF,TGTGCCAGCAGTGGCAGGGGATTCAGCTCCTACGAGCAGTACTTC
TRBD1,16,few,TRBV6-6,TRBJ2-1,CASRRYDRGPYNEQFF,TGTGCCAGCAGAAGATACGACAGGGGCCCCTACAATGAGCAGTTCTTC
TRBD1,12,few,TRBV5-6,TRBJ2-7,CASSWTGYEQYF,TGTGCCAGCAGCTGGACAGGGTACGAGCAGTACTTC
NA,14,NA,TRBV6-6,TRBJ1-1,CASSYSRRNTEAFF,TGTGCCAGCAGTTACTCCCGCAGAAACACTGAAGCTTTCTTT
NA,14,few,TRBV4-2,TRBJ1-2,CASSQRSGNYGYTF,TGTGCCAGCAGCCAACGATCGGGTAACTATGGCTACACCTTC
NA,16,NA,TRBV6-6,TRBJ2-7,CASSYSFGGTTYEQYF,TGTGCCAGCAGTTACTCCTTCGGGGGAACAACCTACGAGCAGTACTTC
NA,14,NA,TRBV2,TRBJ1-5,CASSVSSVNQPQHF,TGTGCCAGCAGCGTAAGTAGCGTTAATCAGCCCCAGCATTTT
TRBD1,14,NA,TRBV29-1,TRBJ1-4,CSPDRGTTNEKLFF,TGCAGCCCGGACAGGGGTACAACTAATGAAAAACTGTTTTTT
NA,13,NA,TRBV2,TRBJ2-7,CATRRDTSYEQYF,TGTGCCACTAGAAGGGACACCTCCTACGAGCAGTACTTC
NA,15,NA,TRBV4-1,TRBJ1-1,CASSRSGALNTEAFF,TGCGCCAGCAGCCGATCAGGGGCCCTGAACACTGAAGCTTTCTTT
NA,15,NA,TRBV19,TRBJ2-1,CASSIDRASGNEQFF,TGTGCCAGTAGTATAGATCGAGCTTCCGGCAATGAGCAGTTCTTC
TRBD2,14,NA,TRBV18,TRBJ2-7,CLNTESGRIDEQYF,TGTCTAAACACCGAGAGCGGGAGAATCGACGAGCAGTACTTC
TRBD1,16,once,TRBV4-1,TRBJ1-5,CASSRQGARGHQPQHF,TGCGCCAGCAGCCGACAGGGGGCTCGGGGCCATCAGCCCCAGCATTTT
TRBD2,13,NA,TRBV27,TRBJ2-1,CASHRLAVNEQFF,TGTGCCAGCCACAGACTAGCGGTCAATGAGCAGTTCTTC
TRBD2,16,NA,TRBV27,TRBJ2-5,CASSTTSGRNQETQYF,TGTGCCAGCAGTACAACTAGCGGGAGGAACCAAGAGACCCAGTACTTC
NA,15,NA,TRBV18,TRBJ2-7,CASSPYSGQAYEQYF,TGTGCCAGCTCACCTTACTCGGGACAAGCCTACGAGCAGTACTTC
TRBD1,17,once,TRBV6-4,TRBJ1-1,CASSDPPDREDRTEAFF,TGTGCCAGCAGTGACCCCCCTGACAGGGAGGATCGAACTGAAGCTTTCTTT
NA,15,NA,TRBV19,TRBJ2-7,CASSNGGDSSYEQYF,TGTGCCAGTAGTAATGGAGGGGACAGTTCCTACGAGCAGTACTTC
NA,14,NA,TRBV13,TRBJ1-1,CASSLGPGNTEAFF,TGTGCCAGCAGCTTAGGTCCGGGTAACACTGAAGCTTTCTTT
TRBD1,14,NA,TRBV28,TRBJ2-5,CASSSGQYQETQYF,TGTGCCAGCAGTTCGGGACAGTACCAAGAGACCCAGTACTTC
NA,15,NA,TRBV7-9,TRBJ1-1,CASSFGGGGSTEAFF,TGTGCCAGCAGCTTCGGGGGGGGCGGTAGTACTGAAGCTTTCTTT
NA,14,once,TRBV2,TRBJ2-7,CASEGETRAREQYF,TGTGCCAGTGAAGGGGAGACTAGGGCAAGGGAGCAGTACTTC
TRBD2,14,once,TRBV5-1,TRBJ2-5,CASSSPGGGKTQYF,TGCGCCAGCTCCTCGCCGGGAGGCGGGAAGACCCAGTACTTC
NA,16,NA,TRBV5-4,TRBJ2-3,CASSLVRERGGDTQYF,TGTGCCAGCAGCTTGGTCCGGGAGAGGGGGGGAGATACGCAGTATTTT
NA,13,NA,TRBV5-6,TRBJ1-1,CASSLDMNTEAFF,TGTGCCAGCAGCTTGGACATGAACACTGAAGCTTTCTTT
TRBD1,13,NA,TRBV9,TRBJ2-7,CASSRETGNEQYF,TGTGCCAGCAGCCGCGAGACAGGGAACGAGCAGTACTTC
TRBD2,16,NA,TRBV28,TRBJ2-7,CASSLSFGAGVNEQYF,TGTGCCAGCAGTTTAAGTTTTGGGGCGGGAGTAAACGAGCAGTACTTC
TRBD1,16,NA,TRBV27,TRBJ2-1,CASSLSVGGWDNEQFF,TGTGCCAGCAGTTTATCGGTAGGGGGCTGGGACAATGAGCAGTTCTTC
NA,14,NA,TRBV28,TRBJ2-5,CASSLRAPAETQYF,TGTGCCAGCAGTTTGCGGGCCCCGGCAGAGACCCAGTACTTC
NA,14,NA,TRBV28,TRBJ1-2,CASSSTGIPYGYTF,TGTGCCAGCAGTTCCACAGGGATCCCCTATGGCTACACCTTC
NA,14,NA,TRBV2,TRBJ1-5,CASSATDSNQPQHF,TGTGCCAGCAGTGCCACAGATAGCAATCAGCCCCAGCATTTT
NA,13,NA,TRBV2,TRBJ1-2,CASSVDSPAGYTF,TGTGCCAGCAGTGTGGACAGCCCGGCTGGCTACACCTTC
NA,15,NA,TRBV27,TRBJ1-1,CASSPSTWAYTEAFF,TGTGCCAGCAGTCCCTCCACATGGGCGTACACTGAAGCTTTCTTT
TRBD1,14,NA,TRBV6-5,TRBJ2-7,CASSHRTGGNEQYF,TGTGCCAGCAGTCACCGGACAGGGGGAAACGAGCAGTACTTC